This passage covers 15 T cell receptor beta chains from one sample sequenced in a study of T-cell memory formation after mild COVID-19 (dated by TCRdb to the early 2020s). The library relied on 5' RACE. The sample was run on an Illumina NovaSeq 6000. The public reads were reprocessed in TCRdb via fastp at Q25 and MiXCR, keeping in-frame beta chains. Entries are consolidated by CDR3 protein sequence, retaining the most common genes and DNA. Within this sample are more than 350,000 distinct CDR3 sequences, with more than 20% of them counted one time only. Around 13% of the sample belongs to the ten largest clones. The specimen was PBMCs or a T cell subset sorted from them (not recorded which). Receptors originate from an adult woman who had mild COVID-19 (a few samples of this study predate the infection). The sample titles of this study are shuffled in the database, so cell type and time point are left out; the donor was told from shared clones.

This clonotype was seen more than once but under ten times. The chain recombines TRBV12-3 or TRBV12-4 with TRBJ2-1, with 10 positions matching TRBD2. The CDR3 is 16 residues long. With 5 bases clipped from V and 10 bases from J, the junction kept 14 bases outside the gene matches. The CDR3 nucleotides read TGTGCCAGCAGTCCCCCGAATAGCGGGAGGCTAGGGGAGCAGTTCTTC. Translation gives CASSPPNSGRLGEQFF.

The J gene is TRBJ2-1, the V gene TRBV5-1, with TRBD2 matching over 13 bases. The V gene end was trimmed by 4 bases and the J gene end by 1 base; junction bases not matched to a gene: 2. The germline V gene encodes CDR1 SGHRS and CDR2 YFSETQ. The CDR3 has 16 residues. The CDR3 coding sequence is TGCGCCAGCAGCGGACTAGCGGGGGCGTCCTACAATGAGCAGTTCTTC. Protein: CASSGLAGASYNEQFF.

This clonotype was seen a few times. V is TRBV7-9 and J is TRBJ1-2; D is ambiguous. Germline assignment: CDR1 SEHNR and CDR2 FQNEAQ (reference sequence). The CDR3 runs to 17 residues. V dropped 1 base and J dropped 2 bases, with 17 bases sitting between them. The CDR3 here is CASSLGPGGRRNYGYTF. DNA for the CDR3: TGTGCCAGCAGCTTAGGGCCGGGAGGCAGGAGGAACTATGGCTACACCTTC.

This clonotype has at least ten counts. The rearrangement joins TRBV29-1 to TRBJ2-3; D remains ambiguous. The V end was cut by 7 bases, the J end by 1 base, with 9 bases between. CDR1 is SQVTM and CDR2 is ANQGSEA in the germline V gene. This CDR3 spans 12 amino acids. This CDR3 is CSAGLGTDTQYF. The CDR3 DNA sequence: TGCAGCGCCGGGCTAGGCACAGATACGCAGTATTTT.

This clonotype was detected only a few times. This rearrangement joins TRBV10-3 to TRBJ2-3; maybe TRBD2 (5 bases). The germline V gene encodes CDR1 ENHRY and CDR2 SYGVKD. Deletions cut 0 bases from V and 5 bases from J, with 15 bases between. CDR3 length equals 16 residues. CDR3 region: CAISESTKGSGDTQYF. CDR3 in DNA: TGTGCCATCAGTGAGTCGACTAAGGGTTCCGGAGATACGCAGTATTTT.

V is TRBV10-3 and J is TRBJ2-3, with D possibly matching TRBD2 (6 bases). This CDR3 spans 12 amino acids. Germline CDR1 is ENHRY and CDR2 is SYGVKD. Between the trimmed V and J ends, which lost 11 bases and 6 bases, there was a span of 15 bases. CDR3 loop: CAAKGGLDTQYF. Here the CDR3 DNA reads TGTGCCGCCAAGGGAGGTCTCGATACGCAGTATTTT.

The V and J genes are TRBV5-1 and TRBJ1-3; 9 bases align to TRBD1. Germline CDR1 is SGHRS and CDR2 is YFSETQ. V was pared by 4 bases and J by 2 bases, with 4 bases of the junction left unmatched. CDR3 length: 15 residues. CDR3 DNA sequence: TGCGCCAGCAGCCCGGGACAGGGAACTGGAAACACCATATATTTT. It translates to CASSPGQGTGNTIYF.

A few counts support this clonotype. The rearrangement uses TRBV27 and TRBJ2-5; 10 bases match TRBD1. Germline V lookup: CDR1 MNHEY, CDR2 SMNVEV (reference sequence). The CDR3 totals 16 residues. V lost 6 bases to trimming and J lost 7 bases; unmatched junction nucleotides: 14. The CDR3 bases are TGTGCCAGCAGGGTTCCCACGGACAGGGGGGGATTGACCCAGTACTTC. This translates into CASRVPTDRGGLTQYF.

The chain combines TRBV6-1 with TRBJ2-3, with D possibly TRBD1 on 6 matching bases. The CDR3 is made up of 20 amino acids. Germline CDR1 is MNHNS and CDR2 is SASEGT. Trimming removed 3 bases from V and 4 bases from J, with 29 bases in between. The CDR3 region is CASSEVAPRDTPNAPDTQYF. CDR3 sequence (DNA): TGTGCCAGCAGTGAGGTAGCCCCACGGGACACCCCCAACGCCCCAGATACGCAGTATTTT.

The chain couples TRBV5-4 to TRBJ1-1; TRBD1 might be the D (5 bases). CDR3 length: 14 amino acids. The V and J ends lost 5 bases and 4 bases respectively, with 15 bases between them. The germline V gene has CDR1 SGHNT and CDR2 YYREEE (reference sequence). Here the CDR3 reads CASSGGTGLTEAFF. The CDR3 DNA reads TGTGCCAGCAGTGGGGGGACCGGGCTCACTGAAGCTTTCTTT.

The CDR3 loop is CASSSSPGGTDTQYF. CDR3 nucleotides: TGTGCCAGCAGCTCTTCTCCGGGGGGCACAGATACGCAGTATTTT. The chain employs TRBV7-6 and TRBJ2-3, with TRBD2 as a possible D gene (6 bases). This CDR3 has 15 residues. Germline CDR1 SGHVS, CDR2 FNYEAQ. V was pared by 4 bases and J by 1 base, with 12 bases between.

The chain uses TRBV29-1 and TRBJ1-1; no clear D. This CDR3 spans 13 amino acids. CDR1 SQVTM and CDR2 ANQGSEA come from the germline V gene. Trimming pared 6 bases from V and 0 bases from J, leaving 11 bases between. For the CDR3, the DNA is TGCAGCGTAATGACACTAATGAACACTGAAGCTTTCTTT. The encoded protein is CSVMTLMNTEAFF.

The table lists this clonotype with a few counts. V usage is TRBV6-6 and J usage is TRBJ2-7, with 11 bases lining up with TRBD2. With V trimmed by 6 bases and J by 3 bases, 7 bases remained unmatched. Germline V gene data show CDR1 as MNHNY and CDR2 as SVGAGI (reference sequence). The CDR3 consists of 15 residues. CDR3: CASRSSGGYVYEQYF. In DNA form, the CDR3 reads TGTGCCAGCAGATCTAGCGGGGGGTACGTCTACGAGCAGTACTTC.

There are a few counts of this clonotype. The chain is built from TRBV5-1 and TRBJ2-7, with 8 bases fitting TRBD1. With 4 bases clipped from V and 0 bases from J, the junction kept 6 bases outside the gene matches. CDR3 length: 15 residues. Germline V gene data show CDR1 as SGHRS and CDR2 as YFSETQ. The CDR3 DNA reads TGCGCCAGCAGCGTCGGGGACAGGAGCTCCTACGAGCAGTACTTC. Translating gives CASSVGDRSSYEQYF.

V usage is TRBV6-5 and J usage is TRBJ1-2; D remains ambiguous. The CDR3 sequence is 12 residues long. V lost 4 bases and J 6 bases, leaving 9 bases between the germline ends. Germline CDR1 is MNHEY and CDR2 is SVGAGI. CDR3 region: CASSSGYDGYTF. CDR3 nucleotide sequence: TGTGCCAGCAGTTCTGGGTATGATGGCTACACCTTC.